A single sample gave rise to the 29 T cell receptor beta chains below, sequenced in a study of T cell repertoires in cytomegalovirus infection (dated by TCRdb to the late 2010s). In the paper's terms, the treatment or condition label means: in vitro stimulation with specific CMV peptide epitopes to enrich CMV-specific T cells. Instrument on record: Illumina HiSeq 1500. TCRdb trimmed public reads at Q25 via fastp, called clones via MiXCR and kept in-frame beta chains. Each CDR3 protein gets just one entry, which takes the most common genes and DNA from the rows behind it. A total of approximately 1,000,000 distinct CDR3 sequences appear in this sample, 31% of them only once. The ten largest clones represent more than 13% of the sample. Antigens of these TCRs are unknown. The sequences come from cultured CD8+ T cells from PBMCs, collected from culture after CMV antigen stimulation. Every receptor here comes from a human donor in good health (CMV status not recorded). Some clones in this sample may be carry-over from other donors' samples.

This clonotype has a count of ten or more. This chain connects TRBV7-3 to TRBJ2-1, with 9 bases that match TRBD1. CDR3 size: 14 residues. J lost 9 bases, V lost 6 bases, and 9 bases had no gene match. CDR1 is SGHTA and CDR2 is FQGTGA in the germline V gene. DNA for the CDR3: TGTGCCAGCAGTGACGGGACAGGGTGGGGTGAGCAGTTCTTC. This encodes CASSDGTGWGEQFF.

The genes are TRBV7-9 and TRBJ2-7; the D call may be TRBD1 or TRBD2 (5 bases each). CDR1 is SEHNR, CDR2 FQNEAQ, per germline (reference sequence). V dropped 5 bases and J dropped 6 bases, with 17 bases sitting between them. CDR3 length: 14 residues. CDR3 coding DNA: TGTGCCAGCAGCATCGGGACCCCCCCAGCCGAGCAGTACGTC. Its translation is CASSIGTPPAEQYV.

The CDR3 DNA follows: TGTGCCAGCAGCCCACTAGCGGGGGCCTCCACCCTCTACAATGAGCAGTTCTTC. Encoded protein: CASSPLAGASTLYNEQFF. The V call is TRBV12-3 or TRBV12-4, the J call TRBJ2-1; 11 bases match TRBD2. V shed 6 bases and J 3 bases; nucleotides not matched to a gene: 13. This CDR3 is 18 amino acids long.

The chain has TRBV7-2 and TRBJ1-2; D perhaps matches TRBD1 (6 bases). The V gene lost 5 bases and the J gene lost 8 bases, with 21 bases spanning the gap. CDR3 length: 15 residues. CDR1 and CDR2 (germline): SGHTA, FQGNSA. The CDR3 sequence: CASSTWEGGTWGYTF. In DNA form, the CDR3 reads TGTGCCAGCAGCACCTGGGAGGGGGGGACGTGGGGCTACACCTTC.

This clonotype occurred a few times. This chain connects TRBV11-2 to TRBJ2-3; TRBD2 matches 7 bases. The CDR3 length is 16 residues. Germline V gives CDR1 SGHAT, CDR2 FQNNGV. Trimming at V came to 5 bases and at J to 1 base, leaving 9 bases not matched to a gene. The CDR3 DNA reads TGTGCCAGCAGCCCTGGCGAAAGCGGGGGCACAGATACGCAGTATTTT. Protein: CASSPGESGGTDTQYF. The variable domain in full, with the rest retrieved from reference TRBV11-2 and TRBJ2-3, is EAGVAQSPRYKIIEKRQSVAFWCNPISGHATLYWYQQILGQGPKLLIQFQNNGVVDDSQLPKDRFSAERLKGVDSTLKIQPAKLEDSAVYLCASSPGESGGTDTQYFGPGTRLTVL.

This clonotype was seen only a few times. The chain recombines TRBV10-3 with TRBJ1-2; D is uncertain. The V and J ends lost 1 base and 2 bases respectively, with 11 bases between them. The V gene's germline CDR1 is ENHRY and CDR2 SYGVKD. CDR3 length equals 15 residues. CDR3 nucleotides: TGTGCCATCAGTGAGTTGAAGCAGGAGAACTATGGCTACACCTTC. It specifies CAISELKQENYGYTF.

This chain joins TRBV6-2 or TRBV6-3 and TRBJ1-1; tentatively, D is TRBD1 (5 bases). The CDR3 loop spans 15 amino acids. V dropped 0 bases and J dropped 4 bases, with 12 bases sitting between them. CDR1 is MNHEY, CDR2 SVGEGT, per germline. The CDR3 sequence is CASSYSTQGSTEAFF. The DNA of the CDR3 is TGTGCCAGCAGTTACTCGACGCAGGGTAGCACTGAAGCTTTCTTT.

This clonotype occurred a few times. The V call is TRBV4-2, the J call TRBJ2-7, with D unclear. The CDR3 extends over 12 amino acids. Trimming removed 3 bases from V and 7 bases from J, with 10 bases in between. The germline CDR1 and CDR2 sequences are LGHNA and YNFKEQ. The CDR3 sequence is CASSQDFYEQYF. CDR3 DNA sequence: TGTGCCAGCAGCCAGGATTTCTATGAGCAGTACTTC.

The V gene is TRBV7-6, the J gene TRBJ2-7; perhaps TRBD1 as D (5 bases). Germline CDR1 SGHVS, CDR2 FNYEAQ. Trimming shortened V by 5 bases and J by 3 bases, and 14 bases separated the two germline ends. The CDR3 covers 14 residues. CDR3 sequence reads: CASSPTGTVYEQYF. CDR3 DNA: TGTGCCAGCAGCCCCACAGGCACGGTCTACGAGCAGTACTTC.

V and J are TRBV7-6 and TRBJ2-7; D perhaps matches TRBD2 (5 bases). Trimming removed 1 base from V and 6 bases from J, with 13 bases in between. The CDR3 consists of 14 residues. From germline, CDR1 is SGHVS and CDR2 FNYEAQ. For the CDR3, the DNA is TGTGCCAGCAGCTTAGGCCGGGGTACGGGCGAGCAGTACGTC. Protein sequence: CASSLGRGTGEQYV.

The rearrangement links TRBV5-1 to TRBJ1-4; D may be TRBD1 (6 bases). The CDR3 covers 15 residues. Trimming took 3 bases from V and 8 from J, leaving 17 bases between them. Germline lookup yields CDR1 SGHRS and CDR2 YFSETQ. The chain's CDR3 is CASSSGQYEREKLFF. The CDR3 DNA sequence: TGCGCCAGCAGCTCCGGACAGTATGAGAGGGAAAAACTGTTTTTT.

There are a few counts of this clonotype. The chain combines TRBV27 with TRBJ1-5; D gene unclear. Germline V lookup: CDR1 MNHEY, CDR2 SMNVEV (reference sequence). CDR3 size: 13 residues. Trimming left V 7 bases short and J 6 bases short, with 13 bases between. The CDR3 here is CASTTSGGQPQHF. In DNA form, the CDR3 reads TGTGCCAGCACCACTTCGGGTGGTCAGCCCCAGCATTTT.

This clonotype was seen many times. The chain is built from TRBV12-3 or TRBV12-4 and TRBJ2-1; no firm D call. This CDR3 region has 15 residues. Trimming removed 8 bases at V and 6 bases at J, with 20 bases between. The CDR3 nucleotides are TGTGCCAGCGCCCACAGCGCGGCGCCTTCCAATGAGCAGTTCTTC. As protein: CASAHSAAPSNEQFF.

V gene TRBV7-8 combines with J gene TRBJ2-7; 8 bases fit TRBD1. The CDR3 length is 15 residues. With 0 bases clipped from V and 3 bases from J, the junction kept 4 bases outside the gene matches. CDR1 is SGHVS, CDR2 FQNEAQ, per germline. CDR3 nucleotides: TGTGCCAGCAGCTTAGCGACAGGGGCGGGCTACGAGCAGTACGTC. Encoded protein: CASSLATGAGYEQYV.

This clonotype was recorded at least ten times. The gene calls are TRBV6-2 or TRBV6-3 and TRBJ2-1; D possibly corresponds to TRBD1 (5 bases). This CDR3 spans 15 amino acids. CDR1 and CDR2 from the germline V gene are MNHEY and SVGEGT. The V and J ends lost 2 bases and 4 bases respectively, with 12 bases between them. CDR3: CASSYVGQGYNEQFF. Written as DNA, the CDR3 is TGTGCCAGCAGTTACGTAGGCCAGGGTTACAATGAGCAGTTCTTC.

The chain employs TRBV5-1 and TRBJ2-4; TRBD1 aligns across 7 bases. This CDR3 region has 16 residues. Germline V lookup: CDR1 SGHRS, CDR2 YFSETQ. With 5 bases clipped from V and 2 bases from J, the junction kept 10 bases outside the gene matches. The DNA for the CDR3 is TGCGCCAGCAGTACCGGGACAGAGGCCACCAAAAACATTCAGTACTTC. Protein: CASSTGTEATKNIQYF.

This clonotype has a handful of counts. The CDR3: CASSLYASGGARGTDTQYF. CDR3 nucleotide sequence: TGTGCCAGCAGTTTATACGCTAGCGGGGGGGCAAGGGGCACAGATACGCAGTATTTT. The V and J genes are TRBV12-3 or TRBV12-4 and TRBJ2-3; TRBD2 aligns across 12 bases. The CDR3 contains 19 residues. With 2 bases clipped from V and 1 base from J, the junction kept 10 bases outside the gene matches.

V gene TRBV5-6 combines with J gene TRBJ2-7, with 7 bases that match TRBD2. V gave up 0 bases and J gave up 3 bases; unmatched junction bases: 9. The CDR3 has 16 residues. Germline V gene data show CDR1 as SGHDT and CDR2 as YYEEEE. CDR3 DNA sequence: TGTGCCAGCAGCTTGGCCGGGAGGTATGACTACTACGAGCAGTACTTC. Amino acid sequence: CASSLAGRYDYYEQYF.

The J gene is TRBJ2-3, the V gene TRBV19; D gene unclear. This CDR3 spans 14 amino acids. CDR1 is LNHDA, CDR2 SQIVND, per germline (reference sequence). Trimming shortened V by 5 bases and J by 0 bases, and 9 bases separated the two germline ends. CDR3 in amino acids: CASSEFPSTDTQYF. The DNA of the CDR3 is TGTGCCAGTAGTGAGTTCCCCAGCACAGATACGCAGTATTTT. The variable domain in full, with the rest retrieved from reference TRBV19 and TRBJ2-3, is DGGITQSPKYLFRKEGQNVTLSCEQNLNHDAMYWYRQDPGQGLRLIYYSQIVNDFQKGDIAEGYSVSREKKESFPLTVTSAQKNPTAFYLCASSEFPSTDTQYFGPGTRLTVL.

The chain couples TRBV19 to TRBJ2-1; the match to TRBD1 covers 8 bases. Germline V CDR1 and CDR2: LNHDA, SQIVND (reference sequence). The CDR3 totals 17 residues. V was clipped by 5 bases and J by 9 bases; unmatched bases: 18. The DNA of the CDR3 is TGTGCCAGTAGTTTCTCCTCCGGGACAGGCCCCTCGCTTGAGCAGTTCTTC. It specifies CASSFSSGTGPSLEQFF.

This clonotype was seen many times. The chain combines TRBV7-8 with TRBJ2-7, with D hard to call. The germline gives CDR1 SGHVS, CDR2 FQNEAQ. This CDR3 region has 11 residues. Trimming stripped 3 bases from V and 5 bases from J, with 5 bases between. This chain's CDR3 is CASSFNHEQYV. CDR3 coding DNA: TGTGCCAGCAGCTTTAACCACGAGCAGTACGTC.

This clonotype was detected only once. The CDR3 region is CASSLASGSGTDTQYF. CDR3 coding DNA: TGTGCCAGCAGCTTAGCGTCGGGGTCTGGCACAGATACGCAGTATTTT. The chain employs TRBV13 and TRBJ2-3; weak D call: TRBD2 (5 bases). The V gene lost 1 base and the J gene lost 1 base, with 12 bases spanning the gap. In germline, CDR1 is PRHDT, CDR2 FYEKMQ (reference sequence). The CDR3 is 16 residues long.

The rearrangement uses TRBV11-2 and TRBJ2-7; 10 bases are shared with TRBD1. After removal of 5 bases from V and 5 bases from J, the junction contained 18 bases not matched to a gene. Per germline, CDR1 SGHAT and CDR2 FQNNGV. The CDR3 loop spans 18 amino acids. CDR3 nucleotide sequence: TGTGCCAGCAGCCCCCTCGTCCGGAGATGGACAGGGGGGGACGAGCAGTACTTC. Its protein product is CASSPLVRRWTGGDEQYF.

The V and J genes are TRBV6-8 and TRBJ2-5; 9 bases are a match to TRBD1. Germline CDR1 is MNHGY and CDR2 is SAAAGT. The V and J ends lost 0 bases and 5 bases, in that order; junction bases with no gene match: 4. The CDR3 has 15 residues. Here the CDR3 DNA reads TGTGCCAGCAGTTACTCCACAGGGGGCGCGGAGACCCAGTACTTC. The encoded protein is CASSYSTGGAETQYF.

This clonotype was counted at least ten times. The rearrangement joins TRBV7-8 to TRBJ2-3; weak D call: TRBD2 (5 bases). Trimming left V 5 bases short and J 3 bases short, with 18 bases between. From germline, CDR1 is SGHVS and CDR2 FQNEAQ. The CDR3 sequence is 16 residues long. CDR3 amino acids: CASSPFTSYLTDTQYF. The CDR3 region has the DNA TGTGCCAGCAGCCCCTTCACTAGTTATCTGACAGATACGCAGTATTTT.

This clonotype was detected many times. The chain recombines TRBV28 with TRBJ2-7; D is ambiguous. The CDR3 is 11 amino acids. Trimming left V 5 bases short and J 1 base short, with 3 bases between. Germline lookup yields CDR1 MDHEN and CDR2 SYDVKM. The CDR3 reads CASSHSYEQYV. The CDR3 region has the DNA TGTGCCAGCAGTCATTCCTACGAGCAGTACGTC.

V is TRBV27 and J is TRBJ1-1; D gene uncertain. The CDR3 loop spans 16 amino acids. Deletions cut 0 bases from V and 0 bases from J, with 11 bases between. CDR1 is MNHEY and CDR2 is SMNVEV in the germline V gene (reference sequence). This CDR3 is CASSLSPQYLNTEAFF. CDR3 sequence (DNA): TGTGCCAGCAGTTTATCGCCCCAGTATCTGAACACTGAAGCTTTCTTT.

This sequence joins TRBV6-6 and TRBJ2-7, with TRBD1 matching over 9 bases. Germline V gives CDR1 MNHNY, CDR2 SVGAGI (reference sequence). The CDR3 runs to 16 residues. V lost 0 bases and J lost 4; bases outside the gene matches: 7. The CDR3 here is CASSYSMDRGPYEQYV. The CDR3 DNA reads TGTGCCAGCAGTTACTCCATGGACAGGGGACCTTACGAGCAGTACGTC.

V and J are TRBV20-1 and TRBJ1-5; 7 positions agree with TRBD1. In germline, CDR1 is DFQATT, CDR2 SNEGSKA (reference sequence). V lost 7 bases, J lost 1 base, and 16 bases stayed unmatched. The CDR3 contains 17 residues. The CDR3 coding sequence is TGCAGTGAATCAATGAGACAGGGCGAGAGGAGCAATCAGCCCCAGCATTTT. Its translation is CSESMRQGERSNQPQHF.